One sample yielded the 24 T cell receptor beta chains listed below, sequenced in a study of blood T cell repertoires in COVID-19. The repertoire was sequenced with immunoSEQ multiplex PCR; TCRdb's copy has only in-frame clones and lacks some. The data show a few hundred thousand clones, approximately 86% seen once. Input material: peripheral blood. The receptors derive from a woman between 70 and 85 years old with active or convalescent COVID-19.

The chain combines TRBV7-9 with TRBJ2-3, with TRBD1 matching 9 bases. The CDR3 has 13 amino acids. CDR1 and CDR2 from the germline V gene are SEHNR and FQNEAQ (reference sequence). The junction had 4 bases not matched to a gene; V was cut back by 6 bases and J by 6 bases. The CDR3 is CASRDRGTDTQYF. The CDR3 bases are TGTGCCAGCAGGGACAGGGGTACGGATACGCAGTATTTT.

This clone was counted a few times. Additional DNA sequences in this sample encode the identical CDR3. V usage is TRBV7-8 and J usage is TRBJ1-3, with 7 bases aligning to TRBD1. The CDR3 has 14 residues. Trimming cost V 3 bases and J 4 bases; bases outside gene matches: 3. The germline CDR1 and CDR2 sequences are SGHVS and FQNEAQ. The DNA of the CDR3 is TGTGCCAGCAGCTTTGAGACAGGGGGAAACACCATATATTTT. Its translation is CASSFETGGNTIYF. The whole variable domain, filled in from reference TRBV7-8 and TRBJ1-3, reads GAGVSQSPRYKVAKRGQDVALRCDPISGHVSLFWYQQALGQGPEFLTYFQNEAQLDKSGLPSDRFFAERPEGSVSTLKIQRTQQEDSAVYLCASSFETGGNTIYFGEGSWLTVV.

The V and J genes are TRBV10-3 and TRBJ1-1; D may be TRBD1 (6 bases). This CDR3 is built from 13 residues. Trimming removed 5 bases at V and 6 bases at J, with 13 bases between. In germline, CDR1 is ENHRY, CDR2 SYGVKD. The CDR3 sequence: CAISFDRSAEAFF. The CDR3 DNA reads as TGTGCCATCAGTTTTGACAGGAGCGCTGAAGCTTTCTTT.

The genes are TRBV19 and TRBJ1-4, with D unresolved. Looked up from germline, CDR1 is LNHDA and CDR2 is SQIVND (reference sequence). CDR3 length equals 15 residues. V gave up 0 bases and J gave up 8 bases, with 13 bases separating them. CDR3 region: CASSIDRVGGEKLFF. The CDR3 nucleotides are TGTGCCAGTAGTATAGATCGAGTGGGAGGCGAAAAACTGTTTTTT. Full variable domain (rest looked up from reference TRBV19 and TRBJ1-4): DGGITQSPKYLFRKEGQNVTLSCEQNLNHDAMYWYRQDPGQGLRLIYYSQIVNDFQKGDIAEGYSVSREKKESFPLTVTSAQKNPTAFYLCASSIDRVGGEKLFFGSGTQLSVL.

The genes are TRBV24-1 and TRBJ1-1; D not certain. CDR3 length: 13 residues. V was cut by 2 bases and J by 5 bases, with 8 bases left in between. Germline V gene data show CDR1 as KGHDR and CDR2 as SFDVKD. The CDR3, as DNA: TGTGCCACCAGTGATTCCGGGAGGACTGAAGCTTTCTTT. Encoded protein: CATSDSGRTEAFF.

This chain uses TRBV18 with TRBJ2-3, with D uncertain. V shed 5 bases and J shed 1 base, with 10 bases lying between them. The CDR3 spans 14 residues. CDR1 and CDR2 from the germline V gene are KGHSH and LQKENI. CDR3 bases: TGTGCCAGCTCATGGTTACAACGCACAGATACGCAGTATTTT. Encoded protein: CASSWLQRTDTQYF.

This chain joins TRBV6-5 and TRBJ1-4; D ambiguous. The CDR3 sequence is 14 residues long. Between the trimmed V and J ends, which lost 7 bases and 8 bases, there was a span of 17 bases. Per germline, CDR1 MNHEY and CDR2 SVGAGI. For the CDR3, the DNA is TGTGCCAGCACTCGAACCGGTCCCCGGGAAAAACTGTTTTTT. As protein: CASTRTGPREKLFF.

Only a few counts were recorded for this clone. The chain employs TRBV11-2 and TRBJ1-6, with 7 bases identical to TRBD1. Germline CDR1 reads SGHAT; CDR2 reads FQNNGV. The CDR3 has 14 amino acids. V was pared by 5 bases and J by 14 bases, with 12 bases of the junction left unmatched. The CDR3: CASSAGTDRVTLHF. CDR3 bases: TGTGCCAGCAGCGCAGGGACAGACAGAGTTACCCTCCACTTT.

Written as DNA, the CDR3 is TGTGCCAGCAGATCTGATACACAGCCCCAGCATTTT. It encodes CASRSDTQPQHF. The V and J genes are TRBV12-3 or TRBV12-4 and TRBJ1-5; the D is unclear. The CDR3 extends over 12 amino acids. The ends were cut back, 6 bases at V and 7 bases at J, with 10 bases in the middle.

CDR3 sequence: CASSYGRGGPQPQHF. The CDR3 coding sequence is TGTGCCAGCAGTTACGGGAGGGGGGGGCCTCAGCCCCAGCATTTT. This chain connects TRBV6-2 or TRBV6-3 to TRBJ1-5; tentative D call: TRBD1 (6 bases). CDR3 length: 15 residues. Germline CDR1 is MNHEY and CDR2 is SVGEGT. The germline V and J ends were trimmed by 2 bases and 6 bases, with 14 bases remaining between them.

This chain connects TRBV9 to TRBJ1-2, with D unresolved. V gave up 6 bases and J gave up 5 bases, with 11 bases separating them. The CDR3 loop spans 12 amino acids. Germline assignment: CDR1 SGDLS and CDR2 YYNGEE. CDR3 sequence reads: CASNKEPYGYTF. The CDR3 DNA sequence: TGTGCCAGCAATAAGGAGCCGTATGGCTACACCTTC.

V and J are TRBV5-6 and TRBJ1-6; no clear D. Trimming took off 3 bases at V and 13 bases at J, with 14 bases between the two ends. The length of the CDR3 is 13 residues. Germline V lookup: CDR1 SGHDT, CDR2 YYEEEE. As DNA, the CDR3 is TGTGCCAGCAGCTCAACCCGGGGTTCTCCCCTCCACTTT. It translates to CASSSTRGSPLHF.

Here the CDR3 reads CASSESTSGTRQPYSPFF. The CDR3 coding sequence is TGTGCCAGCAGCGAATCGACTAGCGGCACACGCCAACCCTACAGTCCGTTCTTC. The chain uses TRBV7-9 and TRBJ2-1; TRBD2 matches at 9 bases. Trimming removed 5 bases from V and 15 bases from J; junction bases left unmatched: 26. The CDR3 is 18 residues long. Germline CDR1 and CDR2: SEHNR and FQNEAQ (reference sequence).

Worth noting for this clone: The junction differs from germline at one of its ends, possibly a read error. The chain uses TRBV25-1 and TRBJ1-1, with a weak D call TRBD1 (5 bases). CDR1 MGHDK and CDR2 SYGVNS come from the germline V gene. The CDR3 totals 14 residues. The CDR3 is CASSGGGGGTEAFF. The CDR3, as DNA: TGTGCCAGTAGTGGGGGTGGGGGAGGCACTGAAGCTTTCTTT.

The rearrangement uses TRBV10-1 and TRBJ2-3, with TRBD1 identical over 8 bases. The germline gives CDR1 WNHNN, CDR2 SYGVQD (reference sequence). V shed 3 bases, J shed 6 bases, and the junction held 8 bases outside the gene matches. The CDR3 consists of 15 residues. In nucleotides, the CDR3 is TGCGCCAGCAGTGAACAGACAGGGGTCGGCGATACGCAGTATTTT. It encodes CASSEQTGVGDTQYF.

The chain couples TRBV7-9 to TRBJ2-7; 10 bases map to TRBD1. This CDR3 has 14 amino acids. V was clipped by 6 bases and J by 5 bases; unmatched bases: 7. Germline CDR1 is SEHNR and CDR2 is FQNEAQ (reference sequence). This chain's CDR3 is CASRPRDRGHEQYF. The CDR3, as DNA: TGTGCCAGCAGACCCAGGGACAGGGGCCACGAGCAGTACTTC.

This rearrangement joins TRBV19 to TRBJ2-1; 7 bases are shared with TRBD1. There are 13 residues in the CDR3. The trim removed 3 bases at V and 5 bases at J, leaving 1 base unmatched. Per the germline V gene, CDR1 is LNHDA and CDR2 is SQIVND (reference sequence). The CDR3 sequence is CASSMGQNNEQFF. CDR3 nucleotides: TGTGCCAGTAGTATGGGACAGAACAATGAGCAGTTCTTC.

About this clone itself: The same CDR3 arises from other DNA sequences in this sample as well. V is TRBV12-3 or TRBV12-4 and J is TRBJ1-1; D is unresolved. The germline V and J ends were trimmed by 1 base and 1 base, with 4 bases remaining between them. The CDR3 is made up of 13 amino acids. The CDR3 sequence: CASSLDTNTEAFF. DNA of the CDR3: TGTGCCAGCAGTTTAGACACGAACACTGAAGCTTTCTTT.

CDR3 sequence reads: CASSRDRVYEQYF. Here the CDR3 DNA reads TGTGCCAGCAGTCGCGACAGGGTCTACGAGCAGTACTTC. This chain connects TRBV6-5 to TRBJ2-7, with TRBD1 matching 7 bases. Germline lookup yields CDR1 MNHEY and CDR2 SVGAGI. V shed 5 bases and J 3 bases; nucleotides not matched to a gene: 4. The CDR3 is made up of 13 amino acids.

This sequence joins TRBV7-9 and TRBJ1-4; D gene unclear. CDR3 length equals 13 residues. V lost 1 base to trimming and J lost 11 bases, with 11 bases between them. Germline loops: CDR1 SEHNR, CDR2 FQNEAQ (reference sequence). The CDR3 loop reads CASSLDGSGKLFF. The CDR3 DNA reads as TGTGCCAGCAGCTTAGATGGCTCGGGGAAACTGTTTTTT. Using reference TRBV7-9 and TRBJ1-4 for the parts outside the CDR3, the full variable domain is DTGVSQNPRHKITKRGQNVTFRCDPISEHNRLYWYRQTLGQGPEFLTYFQNEAQLEKSRLLSDRFSAERPKGSFSTLEIQRTEQGDSAMYLCASSLDGSGKLFFGSGTQLSVL.

The V gene is TRBV19, the J gene TRBJ1-5; D is unclear. Per the germline V gene, CDR1 is LNHDA and CDR2 is SQIVND (reference sequence). The CDR3 has 13 residues. Trimming removed 9 bases from V and 5 bases from J, with 14 bases in between. CDR3 protein: CASSEQRDQPQHF. The CDR3 DNA reads as TGTGCCAGCTCCGAACAGAGGGATCAGCCCCAGCATTTT.

Concerning this clone: One end of the junction is discordant with germline, which a read error may explain. The chain couples TRBV18 to TRBJ1-2, with a tentative D call TRBD1 (5 bases). The CDR3 is 15 residues long. Germline CDR1 and CDR2: KGHSH and LQKENI. The CDR3 protein is CASSPGLDRPYGYTF. CDR3 bases: TGCGCCAGCTCACCCGGCCTCGACAGACCCTATGGCTACACCTTC.

The V call is TRBV7-2, the J call TRBJ1-6, with a possible D match to TRBD1 (5 bases). Looked up from germline, CDR1 is SGHTA and CDR2 is FQGNSA. Deletions cut 4 bases from V and 9 bases from J, with 10 bases between. CDR3 length: 13 amino acids. CDR3 coding DNA: TGTGCCAGCAGCTCAGGGAGGGTTTCACCCCTCCACTTT. This encodes CASSSGRVSPLHF.

The rearrangement links TRBV15 to TRBJ2-3, with D possibly being TRBD2 (7 bases). With 3 bases removed from V and 3 bases from J, the gap between germline ends came to 16 bases. CDR1 and CDR2 (germline): LNHNV, YYDKDF (reference sequence). This CDR3 comprises 16 residues. CDR3 loop: CATSRGSGGGTDTQYF. The CDR3, as DNA: TGTGCCACCAGCAGGGGTTCGGGGGGCGGTACAGATACGCAGTATTTT.